This TCR beta chain was found in a study of control samples from healthy donors and cancer patients. Germline loops: CDR1 SGHRS, CDR2 YFSETQ. V lost 6 bases to trimming and J lost 0 bases, with 15 bases between them. The CDR3 has 15 amino acids. Profiling relied on immunoSEQ multiplex PCR, and the TCRdb table lists in-frame clones only, not all of them. The profile shows 45,000 to 60,000 clones, approximately 90% of them singletons. Sequenced input: PBMCs. The chain recombines TRBV5-1 with TRBJ2-5; D perhaps matches TRBD2 (7 bases). This receptor was taken from a man between 25 and 39 years old with colorectal cancer. The CDR3, as DNA: TGCGCCAGCACCCGGGGGGCGGGGTACCAAGAGACCCAGTACTTC. Residues: CASTRGAGYQETQYF.